This TCR beta chain appears in the sequencing data of a study of T cell responses to AZD1222 COVID-19 vaccine. Overall study context: Second-dose intervals of approximately 4 or approximately 12 weeks were pooled.

This CDR3 is built from 15 residues. Germline CDR1 MRHNA, CDR2 SNTAGT. Trimming left V 6 bases short and J 5 bases short, with 16 bases between. This clone was recorded only once. The assay was immunoSEQ multiplex PCR, and TCRdb's table has in-frame clones only and misses some. The sample yields more than 95,000 clones, roughly 90% seen once. The source material was peripheral blood, sampled on day 0 of AZD1222 vaccination. This sequence originates from an adult in good health. The chain recombines TRBV6-4 with TRBJ1-4, with D possibly TRBD1 on 5 matching bases. For the CDR3, the DNA is TGTGCCAGCAGGCCGCCACAGGAGAAAAATGAAAAACTGTTTTTT. Amino acids: CASRPPQEKNEKLFF.